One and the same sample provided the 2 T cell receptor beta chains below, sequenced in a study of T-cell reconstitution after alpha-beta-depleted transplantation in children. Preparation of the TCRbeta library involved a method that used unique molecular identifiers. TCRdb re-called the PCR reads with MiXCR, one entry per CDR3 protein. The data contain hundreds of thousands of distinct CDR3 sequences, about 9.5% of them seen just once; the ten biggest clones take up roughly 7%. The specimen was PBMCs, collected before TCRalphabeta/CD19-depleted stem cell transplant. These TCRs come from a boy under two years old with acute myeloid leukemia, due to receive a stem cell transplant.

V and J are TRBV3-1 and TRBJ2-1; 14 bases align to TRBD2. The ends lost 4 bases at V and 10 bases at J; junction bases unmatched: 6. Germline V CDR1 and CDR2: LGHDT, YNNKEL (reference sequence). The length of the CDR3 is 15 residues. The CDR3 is CASSLRTSGGKEQFF. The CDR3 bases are TGTGCCAGCAGCCTTAGGACTAGCGGGGGGAAGGAGCAGTTCTTC.

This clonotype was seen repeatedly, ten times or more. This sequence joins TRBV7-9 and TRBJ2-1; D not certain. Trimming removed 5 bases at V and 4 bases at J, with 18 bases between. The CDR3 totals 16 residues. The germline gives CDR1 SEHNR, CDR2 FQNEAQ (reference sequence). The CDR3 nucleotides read TGTGCCAGCAGCCTCCAGGTGGACCTTTTATACAATGAGCAGTTCTTC. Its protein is CASSLQVDLLYNEQFF.